The 26 T cell receptor beta chains below come from one sample, sequenced in a study of regulatory T cells in long-lasting Graves disease. Time point: newly diagnosed GD, antithyroid drugs for less than 3 months. PBMC RNA served as the TCR library source. Arm-PCR of CDR3 regions with iRepertoire HTBI primers generated TCR beta libraries. Via MiXCR, TCRdb re-called the multiplex PCR reads, giving one row per CDR3 protein. The sample holds 440,000 or so distinct CDR3 sequences, around 15% seen once. The sample was also reused in another study, on T cells in Graves' hyperthyroidism and ophthalmopathy.

Source: peripheral blood mononuclear cells (PBMCs), taken at new diagnosis, from a patient treated with antithyroid drugs. These receptors originate from a woman aged 25 to 39 with Graves disease.

This clonotype was counted a few times. V is TRBV11-2 and J is TRBJ2-3; TRBD2 might be the D (6 bases). V lost 2 bases and J lost 6, with 12 bases in between. This CDR3 has 14 amino acids. CDR1 is SGHAT, CDR2 FQNNGV, per germline. For the CDR3, the DNA is TGTGCCAGCAGCTTAAATCCAGCGGGCGATACGCAGTATTTT. Its translation is CASSLNPAGDTQYF.

The table lists this clonotype with many counts. This sequence joins TRBV7-9 and TRBJ2-3; D is ambiguous. CDR3 length: 11 residues. CDR1 SEHNR and CDR2 FQNEAQ come from the germline V gene (reference sequence). Trimming took 6 bases from V and 2 from J, leaving 3 bases between them. The CDR3 sequence: CASRITDTQYF. CDR3 nucleotides: TGTGCCAGCAGAATCACAGATACGCAGTATTTT.

In this sample, this clonotype turned up many times. The chain is built from TRBV6-6 and TRBJ2-3; 11 bases align to TRBD2. The CDR3 has 18 amino acids. The ends lost 0 bases at V and 4 bases at J; junction bases unmatched: 9. Germline CDR1 is MNHNY and CDR2 is SVGAGI (reference sequence). The CDR3 region has the DNA TGTGCCAGCAGTTACTCGACTAGCGGGGAGTATCCTCCAGATACGCAGTATTTT. Residues: CASSYSTSGEYPPDTQYF.

Many counts were recorded for this clonotype. CDR3 amino acids: CASSYLGTGSPPYEQYF. Here the CDR3 DNA reads TGTGCCAGCAGTTACTTAGGCACGGGGTCACCACCCTACGAGCAGTACTTC. The chain carries TRBV6-9 and TRBJ2-7; tentatively, D is TRBD2 (5 bases). CDR1 is MNHGY, CDR2 SVAAGI, per germline. The CDR3 consists of 17 residues. Trimming shortened V by 3 bases and J by 2 bases, and 20 bases separated the two germline ends.

This clonotype was counted many times. The rearrangement joins TRBV7-2 to TRBJ2-3, with TRBD2 matching over 9 bases. Germline V CDR1 and CDR2: SGHTA, FQGNSA. V shed 3 bases and J 4 bases; nucleotides not matched to a gene: 5. The CDR3 covers 15 residues. CDR3 DNA: TGTGCCAGCAGCTTGACTAGCGGCGAGTCAGATACGCAGTATTTT. As protein: CASSLTSGESDTQYF.

In its sample, this clonotype was seen many times. The genes are TRBV24-1 and TRBJ2-1, with 8 bases that match TRBD1. The CDR3 has 19 amino acids. Germline values: CDR1 KGHDR, CDR2 SFDVKD. With 3 bases clipped from V and 4 bases from J, the junction kept 16 bases outside the gene matches. The CDR3, as DNA: TGTGCCACCAGTGATGGCTCAGGGGGCCCAAGCGGGCAGTACAATGAGCAGTTCTTC. Translated: CATSDGSGGPSGQYNEQFF.

A remark on this clonotype: One end of the junction does not line up with germline, which may come from a read error. The CDR3, as DNA: TGTGCCAGCAGTTGGCAGGATGACGAGCGGTACTTC. Protein: CASSWQDDERYF. The V call is TRBV12-3 or TRBV12-4, the J call TRBJ2-7, with unresolved D. CDR3 size: 12 residues.

This clonotype was detected ten times or more. V usage is TRBV15 and J usage is TRBJ1-2; 7 positions agree with TRBD1. The CDR3 extends over 14 amino acids. V lost 5 bases and J lost 3; bases outside the gene matches: 6. The germline gives CDR1 LNHNV, CDR2 YYDKDF (reference sequence). CDR3 nucleotides: TGTGCCACCAGCGGGACAGCCCGATACTATGGCTACACCTTC. Protein product: CATSGTARYYGYTF.

This clonotype was recorded many times. The chain links TRBV2 to TRBJ2-1; the D gene is possibly TRBD2 (6 bases). This CDR3 comprises 15 residues. In germline, CDR1 is SNHLY, CDR2 FYNNEI. Trimming left V 6 bases short and J 4 bases short, with 16 bases between. The CDR3: CASSTSRPTYNEQFF. The CDR3, as DNA: TGTGCCAGCAGCACTAGCAGACCCACATACAATGAGCAGTTCTTC.

This clonotype was counted at least ten times. The V gene is TRBV3-1, the J gene TRBJ2-1, with 8 nucleotides matching TRBD1. The V gene end was trimmed by 1 base and the J gene end by 10 bases; junction bases not matched to a gene: 9. This CDR3 has 15 amino acids. CDR1 is LGHDT and CDR2 is YNNKEL in the germline V gene (reference sequence). The CDR3 region has the DNA TGTGCCAGCAGCCAAGGACTCTCAGGGGGCGTAGAGCAGTTCTTC. This encodes CASSQGLSGGVEQFF.

This clonotype was detected many times. The chain employs TRBV20-1 and TRBJ2-3; D call uncertain. CDR1 and CDR2 (germline): DFQATT, SNEGSKA (reference sequence). The CDR3 is 13 residues long. The V and J ends lost 0 bases and 2 bases respectively, with 6 bases between them. DNA for the CDR3: TGCAGTGCTAGAGATGGGGACACAGATACGCAGTATTTT. Protein product: CSARDGDTDTQYF.

This clonotype was detected ten times or more. The chain uses TRBV4-2 and TRBJ1-1, with 10 bases matching TRBD1. In germline, CDR1 is LGHNA, CDR2 YNFKEQ. V trimming: 4 bases; J trimming: 0 bases; junction bases outside the gene matches: 8. This CDR3 has 17 amino acids. The DNA for the CDR3 is TGTGCCAGCAGCCGAGGGACAGGGGCATCCTTGAACACTGAAGCTTTCTTT. It codes for CASSRGTGASLNTEAFF.

This clonotype was recorded at least ten times. The genes are TRBV11-2 and TRBJ2-2; perhaps TRBD2 as D (5 bases). This CDR3 has 15 residues. Germline V gives CDR1 SGHAT, CDR2 FQNNGV. The V and J ends lost 0 bases and 8 bases respectively, with 13 bases between them. CDR3 sequence (DNA): TGTGCCAGCAGCTTAGAAGCTCCGCCGGGGGGGGAGCTGTTTTTT. It translates to CASSLEAPPGGELFF. The full variable domain, with the rest looked up from reference TRBV11-2 and TRBJ2-2, is EAGVAQSPRYKIIEKRQSVAFWCNPISGHATLYWYQQILGQGPKLLIQFQNNGVVDDSQLPKDRFSAERLKGVDSTLKIQPAKLEDSAVYLCASSLEAPPGGELFFGEGSRLTVL.

This clonotype was seen at least ten times. The chain carries TRBV11-3 and TRBJ2-2; D is uncertain. V dropped 5 bases and J dropped 6 bases, with 10 bases sitting between them. CDR1 and CDR2 (germline): SGHNT, YENEEA. This CDR3 is built from 13 residues. CDR3 nucleotides: TGTGCCAGCAGCACGGACCTTGCCGGGGAGCTGTTTTTT. This codes for CASSTDLAGELFF.

This clonotype was seen at least ten times. The rearrangement uses TRBV10-3 and TRBJ2-1, with D possibly being TRBD2 (5 bases). The V end lost 0 bases, the J end lost 6 bases, and 9 bases lay between the germline ends. CDR1 and CDR2 (germline): ENHRY, SYGVKD. This CDR3 comprises 14 residues. In DNA, the CDR3 is TGTGCCATCAGTGAGTCTTTAGAGGGCAATGAGCAGTTCTTC. This gives the protein CAISESLEGNEQFF.

This clonotype was counted many times. The chain uses TRBV20-1 and TRBJ2-1, with 7 bases fitting TRBD2. This CDR3 is 15 amino acids long. V lost 2 bases to trimming and J lost 7 bases; unmatched junction nucleotides: 11. Germline loops: CDR1 DFQATT, CDR2 SNEGSKA (reference sequence). CDR3 bases: TGCAGTGCTAGACTTTGGCTAGCGGAAAGTAATGAGCAGTTCTTC. Residues: CSARLWLAESNEQFF.

This clonotype was counted only a few times. The chain has TRBV28 and TRBJ1-1; TRBD1 matches at 8 bases. CDR3 length equals 16 residues. From germline, CDR1 is MDHEN and CDR2 SYDVKM. J was trimmed by 1 base and V by 5 bases; bases with no gene match: 9. The CDR3 loop is CASSLPGGAGNTEAFF. Here the CDR3 DNA reads TGTGCCAGCAGTCTGCCAGGGGGCGCTGGGAACACTGAAGCTTTCTTT.

The chain joins TRBV5-1 to TRBJ2-1; 12 nucleotides agree with TRBD2. The V gene end was trimmed by 3 bases and the J gene end by 1 base; junction bases not matched to a gene: 11. Looked up from germline, CDR1 is SGHRS and CDR2 is YFSETQ. This CDR3 is built from 19 residues. The CDR3 loop reads CASSYRLAGASLSYNEQFF. Written as DNA, the CDR3 is TGCGCCAGCAGCTACAGACTAGCGGGAGCGTCACTTTCCTACAATGAGCAGTTCTTC.

This clonotype came up a few times. This rearrangement joins TRBV2 to TRBJ2-5, with TRBD1 identical over 7 bases. The CDR3 sequence is 11 residues long. Germline V gene data show CDR1 as SNHLY and CDR2 as FYNNEI. The trim removed 11 bases at V and 4 bases at J, leaving 4 bases unmatched. The CDR3 region has the DNA TGTGCCTGCGAGGGGGCAGAGACCCAGTACTTC. Protein product: CACEGAETQYF.

This clonotype was counted a few times. The rearrangement joins TRBV29-1 to TRBJ2-1; 7 bases align to TRBD2. V shed 5 bases and J 4 bases; nucleotides not matched to a gene: 8. The germline CDR1 and CDR2 sequences are SQVTM and ANQGSEA. The CDR3 contains 14 residues. The chain's CDR3 is CSVLGGSLYNEQFF. CDR3 sequence (DNA): TGCAGCGTTCTCGGGGGGTCGTTATACAATGAGCAGTTCTTC.

Written as DNA, the CDR3 is TGTGCCAGCAGCGCGGGTGGACAGGGGGCAAACTATGGCTACACCTTC. It encodes CASSAGGQGANYGYTF. The V gene is TRBV5-4, the J gene TRBJ1-2; TRBD1 matches at 11 bases. J gave up 2 bases and V 4 bases, and 7 bases lay outside the gene matches. Germline V gene data show CDR1 as SGHNT and CDR2 as YYREEE (reference sequence). This CDR3 is 16 amino acids long.

This clonotype was picked up many times. The chain has TRBV27 and TRBJ2-7; D gene ambiguous. Trimming stripped 0 bases from V and 2 bases from J, with 5 bases between. Per germline, CDR1 MNHEY and CDR2 SMNVEV (reference sequence). This CDR3 comprises 13 residues. The CDR3 loop is CASSLSPAYEQYF. In nucleotides, the CDR3 is TGTGCCAGCAGTTTATCACCCGCCTACGAGCAGTACTTC.

This clonotype was observed many times. J is TRBJ1-1 and V is TRBV30; no clear D. The CDR3 runs 10 residues. From germline, CDR1 is GTSNPN and CDR2 SVGIG (reference sequence). V was pared by 2 bases and J by 7 bases, with 5 bases between. The CDR3 loop is CAWSTYEAFF. The CDR3 DNA is TGTGCCTGGAGTACGTATGAAGCTTTCTTT. The whole variable domain, filled in from reference TRBV30 and TRBJ1-1, reads SQTIHQWPATLVQPVGSPLSLECTVEGTSNPNLYWYRQAAGRGLQLLFYSVGIGQISSEVPQNLSASRPQDRQFILSSKKLLLSDSGFYLCAWSTYEAFFGQGTRLTVV.

This clonotype was counted ten times or more. CDR3 sequence: CASSRQGGASSYEQYF. The CDR3 DNA follows: TGTGCCAGCAGCCGGCAGGGCGGGGCCAGCTCCTACGAGCAGTACTTC. The J gene is TRBJ2-7, the V gene TRBV3-1; perhaps TRBD2 as D (6 bases). This CDR3 has 16 amino acids. Trimming removed 4 bases from V and 0 bases from J, with 16 bases in between. CDR1 is LGHDT, CDR2 YNNKEL, per germline (reference sequence).

A remark on this clonotype: Compared with germline, one end of the junction differs, possibly owing to a read error. The V call is TRBV11-1, the J call TRBJ1-1, with 7 bases identical to TRBD1. Germline assignment: CDR1 SGHAT and CDR2 FQDESV (reference sequence). The CDR3 consists of 15 residues. Here the CDR3 reads CANSLDRLMDTEAFF. Here the CDR3 DNA reads TGTGCCAACAGCTTGGACAGGCTCATGGACACTGAAGCTTTCTTT.

Ten or more counts support this clonotype. The rearrangement links TRBV2 to TRBJ2-5; 8 positions match TRBD2. CDR3 length: 15 residues. The ends lost 2 bases at V and 4 bases at J; junction bases unmatched: 6. CDR1 and CDR2 from the germline V gene are SNHLY and FYNNEI. The CDR3 bases are TGTGCCAGCAGTGAACTAGCCCGGGAGGGAGAGACCCAGTACTTC. Translation: CASSELAREGETQYF.